The following is a T cell receptor (beta chain) sequence with its context. This clonotype has only a few counts. Its antigen has not been determined. It has no much larger one-base neighbor in the sample; base qualities were not kept. The CDR3, cysteine through phenylalanine, is 16 amino acids long. The kept DNA is CDR3 alone, 48 bases in frame from the first base. The germline V gene provides CDR1 SGHRS and CDR2 YFSETQ. Trimming removed 0 bases from V and 0 bases from J, leaving 12 bases between the germline ends. These data belong to a study of T cell repertoires in cytomegalovirus infection (dated by TCRdb to the late 2010s). About the study as a whole: The HLA type of each donor mattered for the analysis, because public TCR beta signatures pointed to carriage of CMV infection along with the matching HLA type. Study-level results and caveats: In the ex vivo response, HLA-C-restricted CMV-specific TCR beta clonotypes were dominant, and in two of eight donors the single most frequent clonotype came from this HLA-C-restricted group. In both this cohort and an independent cohort of several hundred donors, the cumulative frequency of public TCR beta family members distinguished carriers of CMV infection plus the relevant HLA type.

Instrument used: Illumina HiSeq 1500. TCRdb applied fastp at Q25 and MiXCR to the public reads, then kept only in-frame beta chains. Every distinct CDR3 protein forms one entry, paired with its most common genes and DNA. This sample gives approximately 400,000 distinct CDR3 sequences in total; 31% of them show up just once. The ten largest clones take up approximately 13% of the sample. The source is a human donor in good health (CMV status not recorded). Some clones in this sample may be carry-over from other donors' samples. The sequenced sample was PBMCs. In this chain, TRBV5-1 is recombined with TRBJ1-1; 6 matching bases give a weak D call of TRBD1. The CDR3 has the sequence CASSLDPGGLNTEAFF. The sequenced DNA: TGCGCCAGCAGCTTGGATCCGGGGGGCTTGAACACTGAAGCTTTCTTT.